The next 19 T cell receptor beta chains were all read from a single sample in a study of T cells in Graves' hyperthyroidism and ophthalmopathy. Researchers amplified the TCR beta CDR3 regions from RNA transcripts. First-round RT-PCR targeting the TCR CDR3 was performed with the HTBI primer set. One entry per CDR3 protein results from TCRdb running MiXCR on the multiplex PCR reads. This sample has some 700,000 distinct CDR3 sequences; roughly 17% occur once, and the top ten carry roughly a sixth. The sequenced sample consisted of blood. The receptors shown here come from a man aged 50-60 years with Graves' hyperthyroidism.

There are many counts of this clonotype. The chain links TRBV11-2 to TRBJ1-1; TRBD1 is a possible D gene (6 bases). The germline gives CDR1 SGHAT, CDR2 FQNNGV. V gave up 1 base and J gave up 4 bases, with 16 bases separating them. This CDR3 region has 16 residues. The CDR3 DNA sequence: TGTGCCAGCAGCTTAGGCCAAGGGGGGCCGGGCACTGAAGCTTTCTTT. The encoded protein is CASSLGQGGPGTEAFF.

This clonotype was observed at least ten times. This chain links TRBV30 with TRBJ1-1; no definite D call. Trimming shortened V by 4 bases and J by 6 bases, and 9 bases separated the two germline ends. Germline V gene data show CDR1 as GTSNPN and CDR2 as SVGIG (reference sequence). The CDR3 extends over 11 amino acids. CDR3 sequence: CAWNIGAEAFF. The CDR3 DNA sequence: TGTGCCTGGAATATCGGCGCTGAAGCTTTCTTT.

The CDR3 is CSVDLAQWADTQYF. CDR3 nucleotides: TGCAGCGTTGATTTAGCCCAGTGGGCAGATACGCAGTATTTT. The V and J genes are TRBV29-1 and TRBJ2-3; D remains ambiguous. This CDR3 has 14 residues. The germline V gene encodes CDR1 SQVTM and CDR2 ANQGSEA. Between the trimmed V and J ends, which lost 3 bases and 4 bases, there was a span of 14 bases.

This clonotype was counted many times. J is TRBJ2-7 and V is TRBV28; D gene uncertain. This CDR3 is 11 amino acids long. The germline V gene has CDR1 MDHEN and CDR2 SYDVKM. Trimming removed 3 bases at V and 2 bases at J, with 2 bases between. The CDR3: CASSFTYEQYF. The CDR3 DNA reads TGTGCCAGCAGTTTTACCTACGAGCAGTACTTC.

In this sample, this clonotype turned up many times. The V call is TRBV12-3 or TRBV12-4, the J call TRBJ2-7; 9 bases are shared with TRBD1. CDR3 length: 17 residues. V shed 6 bases and J 1 base; nucleotides not matched to a gene: 13. CDR3 DNA sequence: TGTGCCAGCAGCCTCGACCACAGGGGGCAGTTTTCCTACGAGCAGTACTTC. As protein: CASSLDHRGQFSYEQYF.

This clonotype was counted ten times or more. The J gene is TRBJ1-1, the V gene TRBV12-3 or TRBV12-4, with 8 bases lining up with TRBD1. V lost 5 bases and J lost 5; bases outside the gene matches: 7. The CDR3 has 14 residues. The CDR3 DNA is TGTGCCAGCAGTGCTAATACAGGGGGGACTGAAGCTTTCTTT. Translation: CASSANTGGTEAFF.

There are a few counts of this clonotype. V gene TRBV4-3 combines with J gene TRBJ2-2, with D perhaps given as TRBD1 or TRBD2 (5 bases each). V shed 1 base and J shed 4 bases, with 13 bases lying between them. Germline V gene sequence: CDR1 LGHNA, CDR2 YSLEER. This CDR3 has 16 amino acids. CDR3 coding DNA: TGCGCCAGCAGCCAAGTATCCCGAGGGGCCACCGGGGAGCTGTTTTTT. It translates to CASSQVSRGATGELFF.

This clonotype occurred many times. The CDR3 protein is CASSPGQGYSPLHF. CDR3 in DNA: TGTGCCAGCAGTCCCGGACAGGGCTATTCACCCCTCCACTTT. The chain couples TRBV6-1 to TRBJ1-6, with TRBD1 matching over 8 bases. The germline V gene has CDR1 MNHNS and CDR2 SASEGT. Trimming cost V 5 bases and J 8 bases; bases outside gene matches: 5. The CDR3 length is 14 residues.

This clonotype was picked up many times. The J gene is TRBJ1-1, the V gene TRBV6-1, with 8 bases fitting TRBD1. This CDR3 region has 18 residues. Per the germline V gene, CDR1 is MNHNS and CDR2 is SASEGT. V trimming: 2 bases; J trimming: 0 bases; junction bases outside the gene matches: 11. CDR3 region: CASSELAPQTGVNTEAFF. The CDR3, as DNA: TGTGCCAGCAGTGAATTGGCCCCACAGACAGGGGTGAACACTGAAGCTTTCTTT.

This clonotype was observed a few times. At one end, the junction sequence differs from germline, possibly due to a read error. The chain recombines TRBV7-7 with TRBJ2-2; tentatively, D is TRBD2 (6 bases). Germline V gene sequence: CDR1 SSHAT, CDR2 FNYEAQ (reference sequence). This CDR3 region has 15 residues. The CDR3 is CASSQGLANTGELFF. The CDR3 nucleotides read TGTGCTAGCAGCCAGGGACTGGCGAACACCGGGGAGCTGTTTTTT. Drawing the rest from reference TRBV7-7 and TRBJ2-2, the complete variable domain is GAGVSQSPRYKVTKRGQDVTLRCDPISSHATLYWYQQALGQGPEFLTYFNYEAQPDKSGLPSDRFSAERPEGSISTLTIQRTEQRDSAMYRCASSQGLANTGELFFGEGSRLTVL.

This clonotype occurred many times. V gene TRBV7-9 combines with J gene TRBJ2-7; 9 bases agree with TRBD1. Germline V lookup: CDR1 SEHNR, CDR2 FQNEAQ (reference sequence). This CDR3 contains 18 residues. Germline trimming cut 5 bases from V and 0 bases from J; bases unmatched to any gene: 14. Here the CDR3 DNA reads TGTGCCAGCAGCCGACCACAGGGGGCGAGTAGTGACTCCTACGAGCAGTACTTC. This sequence encodes CASSRPQGASSDSYEQYF.

This clonotype was counted at least ten times. CDR3 DNA: TGTGCCAGCAAACGGACAGGAACCATCTCTGGGGCCAACGTCCTGACTTTC. It codes for CASKRTGTISGANVLTF. This rearrangement joins TRBV7-2 to TRBJ2-6, with 7 bases identical to TRBD1. The CDR3 spans 17 residues. Germline-derived CDR1 and CDR2 are SGHTA and FQGNSA. Trimming cost V 7 bases and J 0 bases; bases outside gene matches: 9.

This clonotype was counted between two and nine times. The gene calls are TRBV7-3 and TRBJ2-3; tentative D call: TRBD2 (5 bases). V lost 10 bases and J lost 3, with 17 bases in between. CDR3 size: 14 residues. Germline CDR1 is SGHTA and CDR2 is FQGTGA. This chain's CDR3 is CAINSLATTDTQYF. As DNA, the CDR3 is TGTGCCATCAACTCCCTAGCCACGACAGATACGCAGTATTTT.

This clonotype turned up a few times. The genes are TRBV9 and TRBJ2-5; 9 positions match TRBD2. V shed 0 bases, J shed 0 bases, and the junction held 18 bases outside the gene matches. Germline V CDR1 and CDR2: SGDLS, YYNGEE. The length of the CDR3 is 21 residues. Written as DNA, the CDR3 is TGTGCCAGCAGCGTAGTTTTTGGAGGGCCCCTGGCTAGCGGGGACCAAGAGACCCAGTACTTC. Translated: CASSVVFGGPLASGDQETQYF.

The J gene is TRBJ1-1, the V gene TRBV3-1; no definite D call. Germline CDR1 LGHDT, CDR2 YNNKEL (reference sequence). This CDR3 is built from 12 residues. Trimming took 4 bases from V and 8 from J, leaving 11 bases between them. CDR3 coding DNA: TGTGCCAGCAGCCTCATGTCAGGAGAAGCTTTCTTT. Translation: CASSLMSGEAFF.

This clonotype has a count of ten or more. The rearrangement uses TRBV27 and TRBJ2-2; 7 bases line up with TRBD1. This CDR3 has 15 amino acids. J lost 4 bases, V lost 1 base, and 3 bases had no gene match. Germline CDR1 MNHEY, CDR2 SMNVEV (reference sequence). The CDR3 sequence is CASSLLAGGTGELFF. The CDR3 region has the DNA TGTGCCAGCAGTTTATTGGCAGGGGGCACCGGGGAGCTGTTTTTT.

J is TRBJ2-6 and V is TRBV10-1; D is unclear. Looked up from germline, CDR1 is WNHNN and CDR2 is SYGVQD (reference sequence). Trimming cost V 4 bases and J 0 bases, with 7 bases left between them. CDR3 length: 15 residues. Here the CDR3 DNA reads TGCGCCAGCAGTGGGTCACTCTCTGGGGCCAACGTCCTGACTTTC. It codes for CASSGSLSGANVLTF.

This chain uses TRBV3-1 with TRBJ2-1; D ambiguous. CDR3 length: 11 amino acids. From germline, CDR1 is LGHDT and CDR2 YNNKEL (reference sequence). V gave up 3 bases and J gave up 10 bases, with 7 bases separating them. The CDR3 DNA sequence: TGTGCCAGCAGCCAGCTCCCGGAGCAGTTCTTC. It encodes CASSQLPEQFF.

In this sample, this clonotype turned up many times. The rearrangement uses TRBV10-2 and TRBJ1-2, with D perhaps matching TRBD1 (6 bases). This CDR3 comprises 17 residues. Germline V CDR1 and CDR2: WSHSY, SAAADI. V was pared by 0 bases and J by 0 bases, with 14 bases between. CDR3 loop: CASSESRTDPTNYGYTF. The CDR3, as DNA: TGCGCCAGCAGTGAGTCTCGGACAGACCCTACTAACTATGGCTACACCTTC.